This T cell receptor beta chain was recorded in a study of OX40 agonist ivuxolimab in advanced cancers. Study overall: Antecedent anti-PD-1, anti-PD-L1 or anti-CTLA-4 therapy was permissible, with 40% having received some. Study observations and caveats: In the 0.1-3.0 mg/kg groups, partial responders showed among the lowest expansion. With doses of 0.1 to 3.0 mg/kg, CD4+ and CD8+ blood T cells had undergone clonal expansion by week 6.

Libraries were prepared by immunoSEQ multiplex PCR; TCRdb keeps only in-frame clonotypes and omits some of them. The table lists approximately 39,000 clones, about 88% of them singletons. By proportion, this clone is medium-sized. Its target is not known. Individuals having autoimmune disease history or systemic immunosuppression were not enrolled. The CDR3 spans 17 residues. Germline lookup yields CDR1 GTSNPN and CDR2 SVGIG (reference sequence). V was trimmed by 1 base and J by 9 bases, leaving 25 bases between them. The sequence derives from an adult with an advanced solid tumor such as melanoma, head and neck, liver or kidney cancer. Sequenced here: CD4+ or CD8+ T cells sorted from blood, sampled in a trial of the OX40 agonist ivuxolimab. The chain links TRBV30 to TRBJ1-5; D possibly corresponds to TRBD1 (5 bases). Here the CDR3 reads CAWSGGRGPVASGPQHF. CDR3 in DNA: TGTGCCTGGAGTGGGGGGAGAGGCCCGGTGGCATCTGGGCCCCAGCATTTT.